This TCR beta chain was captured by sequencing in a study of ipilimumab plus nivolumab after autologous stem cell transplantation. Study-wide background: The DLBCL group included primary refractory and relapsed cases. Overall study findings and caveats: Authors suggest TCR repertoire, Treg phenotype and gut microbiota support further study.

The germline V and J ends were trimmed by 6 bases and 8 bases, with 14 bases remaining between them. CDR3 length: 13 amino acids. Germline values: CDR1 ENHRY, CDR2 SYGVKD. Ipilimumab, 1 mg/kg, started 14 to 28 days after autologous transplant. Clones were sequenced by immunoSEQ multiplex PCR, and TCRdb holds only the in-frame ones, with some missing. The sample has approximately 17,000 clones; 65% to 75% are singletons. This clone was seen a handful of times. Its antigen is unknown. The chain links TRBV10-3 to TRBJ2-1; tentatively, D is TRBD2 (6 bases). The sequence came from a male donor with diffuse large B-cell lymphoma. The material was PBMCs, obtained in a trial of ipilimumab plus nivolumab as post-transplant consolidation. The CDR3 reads CAISGGTSDEQFF. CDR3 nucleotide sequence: TGTGCCATCAGCGGCGGGACGTCGGATGAGCAGTTCTTC.